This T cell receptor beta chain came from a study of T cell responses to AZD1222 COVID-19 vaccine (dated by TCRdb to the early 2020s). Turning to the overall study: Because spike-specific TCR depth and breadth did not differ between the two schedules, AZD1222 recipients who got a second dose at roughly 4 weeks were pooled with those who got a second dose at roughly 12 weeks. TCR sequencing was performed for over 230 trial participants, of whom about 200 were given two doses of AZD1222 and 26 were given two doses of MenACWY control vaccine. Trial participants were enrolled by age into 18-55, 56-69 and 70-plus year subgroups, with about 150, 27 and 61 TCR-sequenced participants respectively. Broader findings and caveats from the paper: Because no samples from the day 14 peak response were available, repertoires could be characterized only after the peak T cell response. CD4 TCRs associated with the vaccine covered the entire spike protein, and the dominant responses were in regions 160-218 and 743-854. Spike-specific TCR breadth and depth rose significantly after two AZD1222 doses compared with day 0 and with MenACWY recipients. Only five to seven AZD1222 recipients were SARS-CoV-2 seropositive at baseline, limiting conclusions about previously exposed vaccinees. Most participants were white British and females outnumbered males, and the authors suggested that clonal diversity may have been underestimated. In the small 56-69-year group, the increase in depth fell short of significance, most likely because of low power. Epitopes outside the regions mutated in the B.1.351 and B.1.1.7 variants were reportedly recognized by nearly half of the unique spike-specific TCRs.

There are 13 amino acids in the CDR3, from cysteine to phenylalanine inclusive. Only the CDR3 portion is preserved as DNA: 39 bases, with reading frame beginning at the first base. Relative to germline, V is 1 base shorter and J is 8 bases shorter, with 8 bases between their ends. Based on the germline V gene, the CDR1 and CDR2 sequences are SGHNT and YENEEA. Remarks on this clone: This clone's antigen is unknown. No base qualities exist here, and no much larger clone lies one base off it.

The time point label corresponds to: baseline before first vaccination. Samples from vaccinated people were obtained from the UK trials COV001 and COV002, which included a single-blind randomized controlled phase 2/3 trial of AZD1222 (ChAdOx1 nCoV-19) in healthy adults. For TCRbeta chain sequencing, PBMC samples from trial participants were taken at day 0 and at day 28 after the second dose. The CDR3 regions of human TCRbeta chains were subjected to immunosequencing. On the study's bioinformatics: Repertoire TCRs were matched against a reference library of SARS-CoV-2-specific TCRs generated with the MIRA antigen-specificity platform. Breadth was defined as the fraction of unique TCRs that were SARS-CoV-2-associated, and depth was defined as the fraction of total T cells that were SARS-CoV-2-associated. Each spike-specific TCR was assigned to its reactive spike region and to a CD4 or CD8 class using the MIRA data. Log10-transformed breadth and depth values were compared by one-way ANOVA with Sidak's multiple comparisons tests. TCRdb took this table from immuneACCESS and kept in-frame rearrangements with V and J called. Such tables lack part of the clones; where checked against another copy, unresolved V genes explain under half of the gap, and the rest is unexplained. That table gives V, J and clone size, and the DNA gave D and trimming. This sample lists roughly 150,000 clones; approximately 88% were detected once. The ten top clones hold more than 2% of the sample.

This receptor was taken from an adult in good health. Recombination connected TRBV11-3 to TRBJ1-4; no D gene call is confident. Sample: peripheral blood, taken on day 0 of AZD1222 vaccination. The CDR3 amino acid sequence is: CASSLGLQEKLFF. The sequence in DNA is TGTGCCAGCAGCTTAGGATTACAGGAAAAACTGTTTTTT.